The sequence of this T cell receptor beta chain was determined in a study of CD8 T cells in ankylosing spondylitis. As for this clonotype: Its antigen is currently unknown. This sequence may be a read error, since a much larger clone differs from it by one base.

The CDR3 covers 14 residues. Per germline, CDR1 SGHRS and CDR2 YFSETQ. Regarding the study as a whole: Earlier literature documents some of the motif variants in reactive arthritis synovial fluid and blood. A motif in TCR beta, a set of eight highly homologous variants, appeared characteristic of ankylosing spondylitis blood.

TCRdb reanalysed the 5' RACE reads using MiXCR and keeps one entry per CDR3 protein. The sample holds 200,000 to 250,000 distinct CDR3 sequences, roughly 10% seen once. This TCR derives from a male donor with ankylosing spondylitis or in good health (not recorded which). V and J are TRBV5-1 and TRBJ2-7, with D uncertain. The sample taken for sequencing was blood, either unsorted or a sorted T cell fraction (not recorded which). The CDR3 DNA follows: TGCACCAGCAGCTTCAACGCGGCCAACTACGAGCAGTACTTC. As protein: CTSSFNAANYEQYF.